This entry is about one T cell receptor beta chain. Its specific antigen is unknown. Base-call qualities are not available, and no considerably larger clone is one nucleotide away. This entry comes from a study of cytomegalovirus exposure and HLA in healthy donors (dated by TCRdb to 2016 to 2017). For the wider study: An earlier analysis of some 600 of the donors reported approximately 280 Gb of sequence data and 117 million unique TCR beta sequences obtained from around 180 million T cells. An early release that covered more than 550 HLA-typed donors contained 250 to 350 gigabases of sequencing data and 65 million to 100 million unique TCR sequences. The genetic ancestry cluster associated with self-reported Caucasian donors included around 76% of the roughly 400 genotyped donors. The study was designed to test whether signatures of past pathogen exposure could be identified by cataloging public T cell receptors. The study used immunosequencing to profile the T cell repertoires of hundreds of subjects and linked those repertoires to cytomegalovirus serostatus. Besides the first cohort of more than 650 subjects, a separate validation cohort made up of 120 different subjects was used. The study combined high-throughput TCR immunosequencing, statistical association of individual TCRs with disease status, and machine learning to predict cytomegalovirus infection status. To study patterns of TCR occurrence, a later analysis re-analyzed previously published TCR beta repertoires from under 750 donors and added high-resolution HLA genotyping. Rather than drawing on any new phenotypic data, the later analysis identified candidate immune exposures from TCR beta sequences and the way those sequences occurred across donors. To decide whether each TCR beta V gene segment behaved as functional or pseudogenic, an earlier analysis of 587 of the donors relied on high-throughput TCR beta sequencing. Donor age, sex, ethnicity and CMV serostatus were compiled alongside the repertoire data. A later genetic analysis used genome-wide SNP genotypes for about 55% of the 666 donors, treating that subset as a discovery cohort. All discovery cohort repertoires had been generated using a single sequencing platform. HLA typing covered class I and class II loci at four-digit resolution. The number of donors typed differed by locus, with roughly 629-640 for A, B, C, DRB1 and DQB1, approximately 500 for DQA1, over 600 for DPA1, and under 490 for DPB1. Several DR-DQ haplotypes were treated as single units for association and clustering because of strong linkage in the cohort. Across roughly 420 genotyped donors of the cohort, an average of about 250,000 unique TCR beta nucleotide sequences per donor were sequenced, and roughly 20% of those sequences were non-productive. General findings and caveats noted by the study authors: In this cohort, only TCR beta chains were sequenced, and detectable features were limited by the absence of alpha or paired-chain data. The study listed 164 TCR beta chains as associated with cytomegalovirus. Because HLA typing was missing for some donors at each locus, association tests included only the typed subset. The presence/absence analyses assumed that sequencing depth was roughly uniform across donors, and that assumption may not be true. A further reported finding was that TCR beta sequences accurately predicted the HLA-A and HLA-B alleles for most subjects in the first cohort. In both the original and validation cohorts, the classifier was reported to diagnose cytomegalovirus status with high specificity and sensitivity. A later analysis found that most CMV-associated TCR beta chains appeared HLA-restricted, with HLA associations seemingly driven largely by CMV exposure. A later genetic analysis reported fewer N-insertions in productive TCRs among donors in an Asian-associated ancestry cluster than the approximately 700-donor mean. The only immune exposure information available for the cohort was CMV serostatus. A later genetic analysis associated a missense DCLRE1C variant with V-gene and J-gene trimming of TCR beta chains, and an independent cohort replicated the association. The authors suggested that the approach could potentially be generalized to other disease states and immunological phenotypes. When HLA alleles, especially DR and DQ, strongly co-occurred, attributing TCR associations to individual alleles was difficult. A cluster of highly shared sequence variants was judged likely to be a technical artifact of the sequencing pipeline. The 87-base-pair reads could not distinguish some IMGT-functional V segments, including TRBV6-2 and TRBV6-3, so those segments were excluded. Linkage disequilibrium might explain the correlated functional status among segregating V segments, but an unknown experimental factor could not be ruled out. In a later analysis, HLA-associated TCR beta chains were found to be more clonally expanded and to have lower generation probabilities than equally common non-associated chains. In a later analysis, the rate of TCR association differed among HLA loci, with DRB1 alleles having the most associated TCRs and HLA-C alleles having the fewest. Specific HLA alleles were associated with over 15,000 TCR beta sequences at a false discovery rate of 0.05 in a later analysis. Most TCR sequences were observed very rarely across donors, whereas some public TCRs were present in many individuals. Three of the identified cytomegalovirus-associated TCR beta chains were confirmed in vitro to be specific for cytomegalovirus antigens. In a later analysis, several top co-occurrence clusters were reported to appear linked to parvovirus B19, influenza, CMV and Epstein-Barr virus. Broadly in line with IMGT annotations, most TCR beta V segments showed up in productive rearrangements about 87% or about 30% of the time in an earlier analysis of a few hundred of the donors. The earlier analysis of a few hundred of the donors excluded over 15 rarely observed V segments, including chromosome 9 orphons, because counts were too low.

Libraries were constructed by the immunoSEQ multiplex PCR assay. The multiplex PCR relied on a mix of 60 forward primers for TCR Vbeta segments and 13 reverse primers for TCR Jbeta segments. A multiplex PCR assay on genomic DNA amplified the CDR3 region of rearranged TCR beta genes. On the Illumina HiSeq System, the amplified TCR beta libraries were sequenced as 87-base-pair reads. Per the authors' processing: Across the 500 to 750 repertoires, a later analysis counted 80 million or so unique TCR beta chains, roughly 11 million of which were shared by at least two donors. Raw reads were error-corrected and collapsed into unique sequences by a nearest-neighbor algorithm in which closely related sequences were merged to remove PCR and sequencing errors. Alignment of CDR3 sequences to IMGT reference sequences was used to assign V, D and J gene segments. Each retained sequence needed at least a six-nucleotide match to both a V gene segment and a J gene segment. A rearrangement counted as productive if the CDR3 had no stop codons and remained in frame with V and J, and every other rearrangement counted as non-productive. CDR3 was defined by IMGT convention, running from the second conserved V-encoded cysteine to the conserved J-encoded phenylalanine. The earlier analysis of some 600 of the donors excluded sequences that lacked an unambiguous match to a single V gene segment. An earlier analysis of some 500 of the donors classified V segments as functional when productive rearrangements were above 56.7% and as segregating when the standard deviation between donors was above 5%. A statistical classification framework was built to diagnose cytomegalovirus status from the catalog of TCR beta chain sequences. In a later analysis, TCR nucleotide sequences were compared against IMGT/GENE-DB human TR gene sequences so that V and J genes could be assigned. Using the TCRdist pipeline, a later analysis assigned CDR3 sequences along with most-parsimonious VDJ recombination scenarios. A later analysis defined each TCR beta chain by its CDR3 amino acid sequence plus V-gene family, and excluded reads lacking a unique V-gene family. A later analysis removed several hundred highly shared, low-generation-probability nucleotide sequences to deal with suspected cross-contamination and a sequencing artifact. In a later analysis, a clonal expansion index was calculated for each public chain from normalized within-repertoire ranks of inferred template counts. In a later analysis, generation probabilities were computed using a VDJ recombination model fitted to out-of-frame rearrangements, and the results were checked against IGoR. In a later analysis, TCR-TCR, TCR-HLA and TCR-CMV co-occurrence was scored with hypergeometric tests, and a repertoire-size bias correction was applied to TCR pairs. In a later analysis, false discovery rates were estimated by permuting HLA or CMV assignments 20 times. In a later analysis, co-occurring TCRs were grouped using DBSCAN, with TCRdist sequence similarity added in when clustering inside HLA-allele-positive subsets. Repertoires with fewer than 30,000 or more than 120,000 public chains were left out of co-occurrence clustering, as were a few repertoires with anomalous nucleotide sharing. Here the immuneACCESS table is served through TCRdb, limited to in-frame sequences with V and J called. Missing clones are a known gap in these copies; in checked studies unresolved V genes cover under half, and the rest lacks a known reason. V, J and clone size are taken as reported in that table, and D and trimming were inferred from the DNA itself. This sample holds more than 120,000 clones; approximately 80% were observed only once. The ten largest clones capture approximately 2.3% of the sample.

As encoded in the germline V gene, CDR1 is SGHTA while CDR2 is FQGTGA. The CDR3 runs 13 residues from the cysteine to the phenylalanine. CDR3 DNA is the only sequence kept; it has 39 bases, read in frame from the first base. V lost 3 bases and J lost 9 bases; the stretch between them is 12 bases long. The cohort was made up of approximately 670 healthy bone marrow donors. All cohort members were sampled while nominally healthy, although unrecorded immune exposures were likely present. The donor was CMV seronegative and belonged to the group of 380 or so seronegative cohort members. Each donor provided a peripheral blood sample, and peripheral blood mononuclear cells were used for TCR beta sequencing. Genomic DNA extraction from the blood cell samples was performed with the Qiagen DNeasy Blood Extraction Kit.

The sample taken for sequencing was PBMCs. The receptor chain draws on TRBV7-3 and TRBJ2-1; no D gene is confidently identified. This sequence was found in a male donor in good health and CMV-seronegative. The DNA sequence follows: TGTGCCAGCAGCTTTATCGGTGATGGTGAGCAGTTCTTC. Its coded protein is CASSFIGDGEQFF. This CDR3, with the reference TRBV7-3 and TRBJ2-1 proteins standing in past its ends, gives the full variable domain GAGVSQTPSNKVTEKGKYVELRCDPISGHTALYWYRQSLGQGPEFLIYFQGTGAADDSGLPNDRFFAVRPEGSVSTLKIQRTERGDSAVYLCASSFIGDGEQFFGPGTRLTVL.